This TCR beta chain was obtained from a study of T cell responses to AZD1222 COVID-19 vaccine. Study-wide findings and caveats: Regions 160-218 and 743-854 held dominance among vaccine-associated CD4 TCRs, which spanned spike.

The assay was immunoSEQ multiplex PCR, and TCRdb's table has in-frame clones only and misses some. Here the sample spans roughly 150,000 clones, about 92% being singletons. Trimming removed 8 bases at V and 7 bases at J, with 18 bases between. The CDR3 is 13 residues long. A word on this clone: Antigen unknown.

Sequenced material: peripheral blood, taken on day 0 of AZD1222 vaccination. This clonotype originated in an adult in good health. V is TRBV12-3 or TRBV12-4 and J is TRBJ2-7, with D perhaps TRBD1 (5 bases). This CDR3 reads CASSQDTLREQYF. The CDR3 DNA sequence: TGTGCCAGCTCTCAGGACACCCTACGGGAGCAGTACTTC.